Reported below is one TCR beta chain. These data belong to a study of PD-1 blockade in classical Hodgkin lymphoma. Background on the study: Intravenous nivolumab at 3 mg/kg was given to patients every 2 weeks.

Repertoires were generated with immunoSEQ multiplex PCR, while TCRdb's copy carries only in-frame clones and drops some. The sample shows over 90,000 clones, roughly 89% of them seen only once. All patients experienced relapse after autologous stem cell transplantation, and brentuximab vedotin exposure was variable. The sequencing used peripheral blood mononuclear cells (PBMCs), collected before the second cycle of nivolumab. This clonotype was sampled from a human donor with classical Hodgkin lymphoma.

The CDR3 region is CASSLDREGEKLFF. The CDR3 DNA reads as TGTGCCAGCAGCCTCGACAGGGAAGGGGAAAAACTGTTTTTT. The chain employs TRBV9 and TRBJ1-4, with 7 bases that match TRBD1. The length of the CDR3 is 14 residues. CDR1 is SGDLS and CDR2 is YYNGEE in the germline V gene. V lost 4 bases, J lost 8 bases, and 8 bases stayed unmatched.